A single sample is the source of the 30 T cell receptor beta chains below, sequenced in a study of beta chain features in type 1 diabetes (dated by TCRdb to the late 2010s). Receptor libraries were prepared by the immunoSEQ multiplex PCR assay. The entire isolated RNA was reverse transcribed using the High Capacity cDNA Reverse Transcription Kit, and thus expressed TCRB transcripts were sequenced. The source is immuneACCESS, and TCRdb retained only in-frame sequences with V and J called. Part of the clones is not carried over; for the studies checked, unresolved V genes explain less than half of this, and the remainder is unexplained. Across this sample there are a few hundred thousand clones, with 8% to 13% seen only once. The leading ten clones occupy approximately 0.016% of the sample. The sample was naive CD4+ T cells from blood. The intended sense of this specimen's cell subset or site label: true naive CD4+ T cells. The receptors were sampled from a woman aged 25 to 39 in good health.

The rearrangement uses TRBV2 and TRBJ1-1; D gene ambiguous. The CDR3 is 15 residues long. Germline V gene data show CDR1 as SNHLY and CDR2 as FYNNEI. V shed 2 bases and J shed 0 bases, with 10 bases lying between them. The CDR3 DNA reads as TGTGCCAGCAGTGAACGGCGGACTATGAACACTGAAGCTTTCTTT. Amino acid sequence: CASSERRTMNTEAFF.

The V and J genes are TRBV4-3 and TRBJ2-7; tentatively, D is TRBD2 (6 bases). The CDR3 is 15 residues long. Trimming left V 2 bases short and J 2 bases short, with 13 bases between. Germline loops: CDR1 LGHNA, CDR2 YSLEER. The CDR3 reads CASSQLQAGPYEQYF. The CDR3 coding sequence is TGCGCCAGCAGCCAACTACAAGCGGGTCCCTACGAGCAGTACTTC.

The V gene is TRBV7-9, the J gene TRBJ2-3; 14 nucleotides align to TRBD2. The CDR3 covers 18 residues. Looked up from germline, CDR1 is SEHNR and CDR2 is FQNEAQ (reference sequence). With V trimmed by 5 bases and J by 6 bases, 13 bases remained unmatched. CDR3 protein: CASSASQTSGRVHDTQYF. In DNA form, the CDR3 reads TGTGCCAGCAGCGCTTCGCAGACTAGCGGGAGGGTCCACGATACGCAGTATTTT.

The V gene is TRBV28, the J gene TRBJ2-1, with D perhaps matching TRBD2 (5 bases). This CDR3 comprises 11 residues. V lost 4 bases to trimming and J lost 11 bases, with 9 bases between them. Germline V CDR1 and CDR2: MDHEN, SYDVKM. The CDR3 nucleotides read TGTGCCAGCAGTTCCCGGGGTCAGCAGTTCTTC. Protein: CASSSRGQQFF.

This clone has only a few counts. This rearrangement joins TRBV7-9 to TRBJ2-3; no clear D. The CDR3 runs 15 residues. V shed 4 bases and J shed 0 bases, with 11 bases lying between them. Germline CDR1 and CDR2: SEHNR and FQNEAQ (reference sequence). CDR3 coding DNA: TGTGCCAGCAGCTCCTGGAGCGACAGCACAGATACGCAGTATTTT. Amino acid sequence: CASSSWSDSTDTQYF.

This clone came up a few times. The chain is built from TRBV6-5 and TRBJ2-7, with D possibly matching TRBD1 (6 bases). Germline V gene lookup returns CDR1 MNHEY and CDR2 SVGAGI. This CDR3 is built from 14 residues. The V and J ends lost 4 bases and 6 bases respectively, with 16 bases between them. CDR3 amino acids: CASSSAGVPSEQYF. For the CDR3, the DNA is TGTGCCAGCAGTTCAGCAGGGGTCCCCTCCGAGCAGTACTTC.

The chain has TRBV21-1 and TRBJ2-1; the DNA was not used to check the table's D call, TRBD2. TRBV21-1 is a listed pseudogene. This CDR3 spans 15 amino acids. The CDR3 DNA reads as TGTGCCAGCAGCAAACCTAGCGGGGAGTACAATGAGCAGTTCTTC. Protein product: CASSKPSGEYNEQFF.

In DNA, the CDR3 is TGTGCCAGCAGCTTTCGTAGCGGGAGAGTAGAGACCCAGTACTTC. Encoded protein: CASSFRSGRVETQYF. This chain joins TRBV7-6 and TRBJ2-5; 9 nucleotides align to TRBD2. The V gene end was trimmed by 3 bases and the J gene end by 4 bases; junction bases not matched to a gene: 6. This CDR3 is built from 15 residues. The V gene's germline CDR1 is SGHVS and CDR2 FNYEAQ.

This clone turned up a few times. The rearrangement uses TRBV7-9 and TRBJ2-1; 9 positions match TRBD2. The CDR3 is 11 residues long. V lost 4 bases to trimming and J lost 15 bases; unmatched junction nucleotides: 4. Germline CDR1 is SEHNR and CDR2 is FQNEAQ (reference sequence). The CDR3 reads CASSSGLATFF. CDR3 nucleotides: TGTGCCAGCAGCTCAGGACTAGCGACGTTCTTC. Full variable domain (missing parts from reference TRBV7-9 and TRBJ2-1): DTGVSQNPRHKITKRGQNVTFRCDPISEHNRLYWYRQTLGQGPEFLTYFQNEAQLEKSRLLSDRFSAERPKGSFSTLEIQRTEQGDSAMYLCASSSGLATFFGPGTRLTVL.

The rearrangement links TRBV9 to TRBJ2-5; unclear D gene. There are 15 residues in the CDR3. The germline gives CDR1 SGDLS, CDR2 YYNGEE. The germline V and J ends were trimmed by 0 bases and 5 bases, with 14 bases remaining between them. CDR3: CASSVVPVPRETQYF. CDR3 DNA: TGTGCCAGCAGCGTAGTCCCCGTCCCGAGGGAGACCCAGTACTTC.

The table lists this clone with a few counts. This rearrangement joins TRBV5-8 to TRBJ2-1; 10 nucleotides align to TRBD2. In germline, CDR1 is SGHTS, CDR2 YDEGEE. V lost 0 bases, J lost 8 bases, and 5 bases stayed unmatched. There are 15 residues in the CDR3. The CDR3 DNA is TGTGCCAGCAGCTTGGTATTAGCGGGGGGACATGAGCAGTTCTTC. It codes for CASSLVLAGGHEQFF.

The chain has TRBV28 and TRBJ2-1; a possible D gene is TRBD1 (6 bases). The CDR3 has 13 residues. Looked up from germline, CDR1 is MDHEN and CDR2 is SYDVKM. With 3 bases removed from V and 7 bases from J, the gap between germline ends came to 10 bases. The CDR3 DNA sequence: TGTGCCAGCAGTTTGCCGCAGGGGAATGAGCAGTTCTTC. Translated, it gives CASSLPQGNEQFF.

This clone was recorded a few times. The rearrangement joins TRBV14 to TRBJ2-7, with D possibly matching TRBD1 (6 bases). V lost 6 bases, J lost 6 bases, and 9 bases lay in between. In germline, CDR1 is SGHDN, CDR2 FVKESK. This CDR3 region has 11 residues. CDR3 region: CASRDRGEQYF. The CDR3 nucleotides are TGTGCCAGCAGGGACAGAGGCGAGCAGTACTTC. The variable domain in full, with the rest retrieved from reference TRBV14 and TRBJ2-7, is EAGVTQFPSHSVIEKGQTVTLRCDPISGHDNLYWYRRVMGKEIKFLLHFVKESKQDESGMPNNRFLAERTGGTYSTLKVQPAELEDSGVYFCASRDRGEQYFGPGTRLTVT.

This clone was detected many times. The chain links TRBV23-1 to TRBJ2-1; perhaps TRBD1 as D (5 bases). TRBV23-1 is marked as an open reading frame, function uncertain. The length of the CDR3 is 13 residues. V was cut by 4 bases and J by 2 bases, with 6 bases left in between. The CDR3, as DNA: TGCGCCAGCAGTCTGACAGCCTACAATGAGCAGTTCTTC. Translation gives CASSLTAYNEQFF.

This clone was counted between two and nine times. J is TRBJ2-2 and V is TRBV10-3; 8 nucleotides align to TRBD1. The trim removed 4 bases at V and 6 bases at J, leaving 1 base unmatched. This CDR3 comprises 13 residues. Per germline, CDR1 ENHRY and CDR2 SYGVKD. CDR3 bases: TGTGCCATCAGTGGACAGGGGTCCGGGGAGCTGTTTTTT. It encodes CAISGQGSGELFF.

The J gene is TRBJ2-3, the V gene TRBV4-3, with 9 positions matching TRBD2. Trimming took 1 base from V and 7 from J; bases not matched to a gene: 12. The CDR3 extends over 17 amino acids. Per germline, CDR1 LGHNA and CDR2 YSLEER. The CDR3 region is CASSQAAGGPMTNTQYF. The CDR3 coding sequence is TGCGCCAGCAGCCAAGCGGCGGGAGGGCCGATGACAAATACGCAGTATTTT.

This clone has more than one count but fewer than ten. V gene TRBV7-2 combines with J gene TRBJ2-7; a weak D match, TRBD2 (7 bases). This CDR3 is built from 15 residues. The germline V gene has CDR1 SGHTA and CDR2 FQGNSA. With 2 bases removed from V and 3 bases from J, the gap between germline ends came to 14 bases. DNA of the CDR3: TGTGCCAGCAGCTTAAGGGGGGGGGAGAACTACGAGCAGTACTTC. Protein product: CASSLRGGENYEQYF.

This clone was seen more than once but under ten times. The chain couples TRBV4-1 to TRBJ2-1; D may be TRBD2 (6 bases). Per the germline V gene, CDR1 is MGHRA and CDR2 is YSYEKL. The CDR3 sequence is 15 residues long. V lost 3 bases, J lost 4 bases, and 13 bases lay in between. The CDR3 bases are TGCGCCAGCAGCCATCAAGCGGGCCCGTACAATGAGCAGTTCTTC. As protein: CASSHQAGPYNEQFF.

The table lists this clone with a few counts. This rearrangement joins TRBV7-9 to TRBJ2-1; TRBD2 might be the D (5 bases). In germline, CDR1 is SEHNR, CDR2 FQNEAQ (reference sequence). V was pared by 3 bases and J by 7 bases, with 7 bases between. This CDR3 has 12 amino acids. The CDR3 nucleotides read TGTGCCAGCAGCTTCGGGGTAAATGAGCAGTTCTTC. This translates into CASSFGVNEQFF.

This clone appeared a few times. The chain combines TRBV7-9 with TRBJ2-7; 11 bases fit TRBD2. The V and J ends lost 6 bases and 5 bases, in that order; junction bases with no gene match: 12. The CDR3 consists of 16 residues. Germline V gene data show CDR1 as SEHNR and CDR2 as FQNEAQ (reference sequence). CDR3: CASSSGLADFLHEQYF. CDR3 nucleotides: TGTGCCAGCAGTTCGGGACTAGCGGATTTCCTACACGAGCAGTACTTC. Full variable domain (outside the CDR3, taken from reference TRBV7-9 and TRBJ2-7): DTGVSQNPRHKITKRGQNVTFRCDPISEHNRLYWYRQTLGQGPEFLTYFQNEAQLEKSRLLSDRFSAERPKGSFSTLEIQRTEQGDSAMYLCASSSGLADFLHEQYFGPGTRLTVT.

This clone was detected only a few times. This sequence joins TRBV11-2 and TRBJ2-2; D not certain. Germline V gene lookup returns CDR1 SGHAT and CDR2 FQNNGV. This CDR3 is built from 13 residues. V lost 5 bases and J lost 5, with 9 bases in between. Written as DNA, the CDR3 is TGTGCCAGCAGCCACACCCGTACCGGGGAGCTGTTTTTT. It yields the protein CASSHTRTGELFF.

This chain links TRBV20-1 with TRBJ2-3; D may be TRBD1 (5 bases). Per germline, CDR1 DFQATT and CDR2 SNEGSKA (reference sequence). V shed 3 bases and J shed 9 bases, with 7 bases lying between them. The CDR3 loop spans 10 amino acids. CDR3 DNA sequence: TGCAGTGCTAGCAAGGGGACGCAGTATTTT. Its translation is CSASKGTQYF.

V and J are TRBV30 and TRBJ2-7; 8 nucleotides agree with TRBD2. CDR1 and CDR2 (germline): GTSNPN, SVGIG (reference sequence). The CDR3 spans 15 residues. The junction had 11 bases not matched to a gene; V was cut back by 4 bases and J by 3 bases. The chain's CDR3 is CAWIGRGGEDYEQYF. In DNA, the CDR3 is TGTGCCTGGATTGGACGGGGGGGGGAAGACTACGAGCAGTACTTC.

This chain uses TRBV28 with TRBJ2-5, with unresolved D. The CDR3 runs 13 residues. The germline V gene has CDR1 MDHEN and CDR2 SYDVKM. Trimming pared 6 bases from V and 11 bases from J, leaving 19 bases between. CDR3 in amino acids: CASSPGHQTVQYF. The DNA for the CDR3 is TGTGCCAGCAGCCCTGGGCACCAGACGGTACAGTACTTC.

J is TRBJ1-2 and V is TRBV16; 9 positions agree with TRBD1. With 2 bases clipped from V and 7 bases from J, the junction kept 5 bases outside the gene matches. This CDR3 is 14 amino acids long. CDR1 and CDR2 (germline): KGHSY, FQNENV. In nucleotides, the CDR3 is TGTGCCAGCAGCCAAGGACAGGGGTTCGGTGGCTACACCTTC. Translated: CASSQGQGFGGYTF. Complete variable domain (other parts from reference TRBV16 and TRBJ1-2): GEEVAQTPKHLVRGEGQKAKLYCAPIKGHSYVFWYQQVLKNEFKFLISFQNENVFDETGMPKERFSAKCLPNSPCSLEIQATKLEDSAVYFCASSQGQGFGGYTFGSGTRLTVV.

This clone came up a few times. The V gene is TRBV2, the J gene TRBJ1-1; 7 nucleotides line up with TRBD1. The germline CDR1 and CDR2 sequences are SNHLY and FYNNEI. The CDR3 runs to 13 residues. V lost 4 bases, J lost 3 bases, and 2 bases stayed unmatched. The CDR3: CASSVQGDTEAFF. CDR3 bases: TGTGCCAGCAGTGTTCAGGGGGACACTGAAGCTTTCTTT. Using reference TRBV2 and TRBJ1-1 for the parts outside the CDR3, the full variable domain is EPEVTQTPSHQVTQMGQEVILRCVPISNHLYFYWYRQILGQKVEFLVSFYNNEISEKSEIFDDQFSVERPDGSNFTLKIRSTKLEDSAMYFCASSVQGDTEAFFGQGTRLTVV.

The chain recombines TRBV6-5 with TRBJ2-3; no firm D call. The germline V gene has CDR1 MNHEY and CDR2 SVGAGI. V lost 7 bases, J lost 2 bases, and 10 bases lay in between. The CDR3 loop spans 13 amino acids. CDR3 bases: TGTGCCAGCACCTTAACTAACACAGATACGCAGTATTTT. Its protein product is CASTLTNTDTQYF.

This clone came up a few times. The chain has TRBV10-2 and TRBJ2-1; TRBD1 aligns across 7 bases. The length of the CDR3 is 14 residues. V gave up 0 bases and J gave up 13 bases; unmatched junction bases: 9. CDR1 and CDR2 (germline): WSHSY, SAAADI. The DNA of the CDR3 is TGCGCCAGCAGTGAGTCTGGCAGGGGGTCTCCCCAGTTCTTC. Encoded protein: CASSESGRGSPQFF.

This clone was counted a few times. This chain connects TRBV7-9 to TRBJ2-5; the match to TRBD2 covers 7 bases. Germline trimming cut 6 bases from V and 5 bases from J; bases unmatched to any gene: 12. The CDR3 loop spans 15 amino acids. The germline V gene has CDR1 SEHNR and CDR2 FQNEAQ (reference sequence). For the CDR3, the DNA is TGTGCCAGCAGTACGGGGGAGGGCCCCGGGGAGACCCAGTACTTC. Its protein product is CASSTGEGPGETQYF.

The chain employs TRBV18 and TRBJ2-3; 9 bases map to TRBD1. The CDR3 totals 19 residues. Germline V CDR1 and CDR2: KGHSH, LQKENI. V shed 1 base, J shed 0 bases, and the junction held 11 bases outside the gene matches. The CDR3 region is CASSPLGQGLRASTDTQYF. The CDR3 DNA reads as TGTGCCAGCTCACCACTAGGACAGGGGCTAAGAGCTAGCACAGATACGCAGTATTTT.